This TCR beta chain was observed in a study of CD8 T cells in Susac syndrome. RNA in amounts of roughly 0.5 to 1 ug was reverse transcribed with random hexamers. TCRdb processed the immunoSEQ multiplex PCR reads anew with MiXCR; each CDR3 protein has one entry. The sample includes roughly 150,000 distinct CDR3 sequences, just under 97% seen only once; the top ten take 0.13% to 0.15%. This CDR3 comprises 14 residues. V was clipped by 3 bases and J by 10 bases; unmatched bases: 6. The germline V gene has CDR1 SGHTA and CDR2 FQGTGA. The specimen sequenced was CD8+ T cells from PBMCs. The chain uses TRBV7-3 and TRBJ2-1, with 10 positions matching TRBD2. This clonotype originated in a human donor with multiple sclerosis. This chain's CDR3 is CASSLAPSGGEQFF. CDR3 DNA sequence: TGTGCCAGCAGCTTGGCCCCTAGCGGGGGAGAGCAGTTCTTC.